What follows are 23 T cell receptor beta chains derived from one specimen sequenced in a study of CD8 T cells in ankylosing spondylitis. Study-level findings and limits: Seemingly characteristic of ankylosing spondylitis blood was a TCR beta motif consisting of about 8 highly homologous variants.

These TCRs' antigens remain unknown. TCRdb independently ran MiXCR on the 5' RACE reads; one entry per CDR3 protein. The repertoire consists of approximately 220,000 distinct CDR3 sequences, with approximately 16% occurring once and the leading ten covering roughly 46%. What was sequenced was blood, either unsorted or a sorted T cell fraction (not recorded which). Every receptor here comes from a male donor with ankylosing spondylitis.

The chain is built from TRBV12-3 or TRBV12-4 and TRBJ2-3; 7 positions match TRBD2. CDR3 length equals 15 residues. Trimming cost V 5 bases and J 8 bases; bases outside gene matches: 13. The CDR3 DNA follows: TGTGCCAGCAGTGTACTCGGGGAGGGCATCCGTACGCAGTATTTT. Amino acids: CASSVLGEGIRTQYF.

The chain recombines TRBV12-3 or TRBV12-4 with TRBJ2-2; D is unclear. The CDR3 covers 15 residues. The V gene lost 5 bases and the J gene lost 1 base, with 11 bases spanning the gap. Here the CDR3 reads CASSPSDRNTGELFF. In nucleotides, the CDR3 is TGTGCCAGCAGTCCGAGTGATCGGAACACCGGGGAGCTGTTTTTT.

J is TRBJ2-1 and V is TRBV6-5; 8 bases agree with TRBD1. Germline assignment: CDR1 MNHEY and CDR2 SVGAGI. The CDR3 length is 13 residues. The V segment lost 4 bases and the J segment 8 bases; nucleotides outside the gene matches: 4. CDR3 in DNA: TGTGCCAGCAGTTGGGGACAGGTATATGAGCAGTTCTTC. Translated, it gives CASSWGQVYEQFF.

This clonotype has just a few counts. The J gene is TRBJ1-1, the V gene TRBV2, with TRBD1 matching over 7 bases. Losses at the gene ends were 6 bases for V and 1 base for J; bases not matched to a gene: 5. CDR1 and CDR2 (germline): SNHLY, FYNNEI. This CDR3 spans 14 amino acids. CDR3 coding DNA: TGTGCCAGCAGGGCGGGACAGCAGAACACTGAAGCTTTCTTT. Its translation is CASRAGQQNTEAFF.

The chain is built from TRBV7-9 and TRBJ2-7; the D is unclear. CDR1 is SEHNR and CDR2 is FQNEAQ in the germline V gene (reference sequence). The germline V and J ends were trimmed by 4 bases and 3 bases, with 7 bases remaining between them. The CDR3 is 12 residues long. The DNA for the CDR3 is TGTGCCAGCAGCTACCCCGGCTACGAGCAGTACTTC. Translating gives CASSYPGYEQYF.

Here the CDR3 DNA reads TGCGCCAGCAGCCAAGATTACAGGGAGCAGTACTTC. It translates to CASSQDYREQYF. The V gene is TRBV4-1, the J gene TRBJ2-7, with a possible D match to TRBD1 (5 bases). The CDR3 sequence is 12 residues long. Germline CDR1 MGHRA, CDR2 YSYEKL. Trimming removed 0 bases at V and 7 bases at J, with 7 bases between.

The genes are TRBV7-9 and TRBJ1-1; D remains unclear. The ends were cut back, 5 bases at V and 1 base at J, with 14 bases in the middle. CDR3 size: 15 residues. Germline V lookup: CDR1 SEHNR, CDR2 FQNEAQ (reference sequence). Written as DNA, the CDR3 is TGTGCCAGCAGCCCCCCCGAGGGCGCGAACACTGAAGCTTTCTTT. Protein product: CASSPPEGANTEAFF.

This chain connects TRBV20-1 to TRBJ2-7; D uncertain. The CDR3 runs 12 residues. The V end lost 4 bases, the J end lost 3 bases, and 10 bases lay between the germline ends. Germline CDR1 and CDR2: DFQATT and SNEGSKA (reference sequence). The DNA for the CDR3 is TGCAGTGCTACCACGTTAGACTACGAGCAGTACTTC. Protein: CSATTLDYEQYF.

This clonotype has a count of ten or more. The CDR3 DNA sequence: TGTGCCAGCAGCTTTGTAGCGTCTTACGAGCAGTACTTC. This sequence encodes CASSFVASYEQYF. The chain links TRBV7-9 to TRBJ2-7; D is perhaps TRBD2 (5 bases). Trimming removed 3 bases from V and 4 bases from J, with 10 bases in between. The CDR3 runs 13 residues. Per germline, CDR1 SEHNR and CDR2 FQNEAQ (reference sequence).

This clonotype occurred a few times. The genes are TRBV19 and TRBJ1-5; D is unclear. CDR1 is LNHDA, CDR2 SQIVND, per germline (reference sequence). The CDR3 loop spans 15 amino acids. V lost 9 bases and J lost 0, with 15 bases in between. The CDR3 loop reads CASNPYSDSNQPQHF. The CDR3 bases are TGTGCCAGCAACCCCTACAGTGATAGCAATCAGCCCCAGCATTTT.

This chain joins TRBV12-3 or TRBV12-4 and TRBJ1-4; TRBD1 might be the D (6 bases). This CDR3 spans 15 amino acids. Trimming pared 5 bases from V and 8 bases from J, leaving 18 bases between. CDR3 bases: TGTGCCAGCAGTCCCCTAGGGGGGGGAGAGGAAAAACTGTTTTTT. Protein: CASSPLGGGEEKLFF.

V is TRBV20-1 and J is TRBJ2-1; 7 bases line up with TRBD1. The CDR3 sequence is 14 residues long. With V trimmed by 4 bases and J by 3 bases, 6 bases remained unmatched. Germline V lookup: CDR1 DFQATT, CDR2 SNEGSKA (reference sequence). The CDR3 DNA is TGCAGTGCTAAAGGGACAGACCGCTACAATGAGCAGTTCTTC. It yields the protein CSAKGTDRYNEQFF.

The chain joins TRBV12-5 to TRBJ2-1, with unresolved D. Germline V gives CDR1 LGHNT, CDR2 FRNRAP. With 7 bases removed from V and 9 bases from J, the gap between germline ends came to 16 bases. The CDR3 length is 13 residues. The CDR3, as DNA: TGTGCTAGTGTCGCCTCTTGGGCAGGTGAGCAGTTCTTC. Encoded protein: CASVASWAGEQFF.

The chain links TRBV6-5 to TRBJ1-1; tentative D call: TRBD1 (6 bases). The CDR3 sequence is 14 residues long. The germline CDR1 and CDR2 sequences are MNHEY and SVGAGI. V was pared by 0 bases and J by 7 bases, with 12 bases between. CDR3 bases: TGTGCCAGCAGTTACTCGGACAGCAGGAGTGAAGCTTTCTTT. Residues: CASSYSDSRSEAFF.

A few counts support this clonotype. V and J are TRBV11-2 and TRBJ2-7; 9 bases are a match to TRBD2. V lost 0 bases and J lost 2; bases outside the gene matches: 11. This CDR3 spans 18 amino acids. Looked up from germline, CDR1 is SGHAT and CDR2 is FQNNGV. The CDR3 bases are TGTGCCAGCAGCTTAGAGGGGTTGGGAAGCGGGAGGACCTACGAGCAGTACTTC. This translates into CASSLEGLGSGRTYEQYF.

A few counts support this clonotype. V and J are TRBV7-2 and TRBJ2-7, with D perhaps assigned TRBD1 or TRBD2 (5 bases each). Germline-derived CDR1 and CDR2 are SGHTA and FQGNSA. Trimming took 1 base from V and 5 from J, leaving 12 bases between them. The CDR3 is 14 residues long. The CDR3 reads CASSLGGAADEQYF. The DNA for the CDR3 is TGTGCCAGCAGCTTAGGAGGGGCAGCTGACGAGCAGTACTTC.

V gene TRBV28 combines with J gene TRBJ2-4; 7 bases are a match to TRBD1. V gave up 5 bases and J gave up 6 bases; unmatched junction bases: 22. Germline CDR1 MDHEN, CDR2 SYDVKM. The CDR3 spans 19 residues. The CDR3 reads CASSPRQGGGWYAGNIQYF. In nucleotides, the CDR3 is TGTGCCAGCAGTCCCCGACAGGGTGGGGGCTGGTATGCGGGAAACATTCAGTACTTC.

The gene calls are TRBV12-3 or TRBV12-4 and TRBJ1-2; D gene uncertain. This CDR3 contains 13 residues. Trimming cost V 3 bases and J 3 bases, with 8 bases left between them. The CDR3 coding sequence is TGTGCCAGCAGTTTCGGTGTCTACTATGGCTACACCTTC. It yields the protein CASSFGVYYGYTF.

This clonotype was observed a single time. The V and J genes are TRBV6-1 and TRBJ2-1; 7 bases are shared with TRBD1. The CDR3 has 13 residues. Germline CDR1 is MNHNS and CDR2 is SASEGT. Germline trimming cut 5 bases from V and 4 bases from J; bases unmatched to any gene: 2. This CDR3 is CASSQGQYNEQFF. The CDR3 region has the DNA TGTGCCAGCAGTCAGGGACAGTACAATGAGCAGTTCTTC.

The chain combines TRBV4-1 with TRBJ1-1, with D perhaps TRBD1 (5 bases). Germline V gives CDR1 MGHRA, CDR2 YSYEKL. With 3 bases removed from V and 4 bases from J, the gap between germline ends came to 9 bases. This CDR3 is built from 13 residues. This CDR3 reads CASSHRESTEAFF. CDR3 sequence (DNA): TGCGCCAGCAGCCACAGGGAAAGCACTGAAGCTTTCTTT.

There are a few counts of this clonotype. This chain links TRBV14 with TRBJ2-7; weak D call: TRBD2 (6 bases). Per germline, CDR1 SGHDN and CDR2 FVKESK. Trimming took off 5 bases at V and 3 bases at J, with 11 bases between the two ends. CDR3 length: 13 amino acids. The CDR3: CASSSGSHYEQYF. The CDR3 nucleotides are TGTGCCAGCAGCAGCGGGTCTCACTACGAGCAGTACTTC.

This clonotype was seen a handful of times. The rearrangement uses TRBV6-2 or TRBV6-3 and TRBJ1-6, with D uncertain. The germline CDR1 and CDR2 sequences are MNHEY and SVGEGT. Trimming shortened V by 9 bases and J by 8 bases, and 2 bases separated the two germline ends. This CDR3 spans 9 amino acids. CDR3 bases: TGTGCCAGGTATTCACCCCTCCACTTT. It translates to CARYSPLHF.

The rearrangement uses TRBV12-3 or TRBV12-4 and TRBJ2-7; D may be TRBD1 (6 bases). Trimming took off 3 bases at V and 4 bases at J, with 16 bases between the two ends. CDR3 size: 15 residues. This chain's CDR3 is CASSLMTGVRYEQYF. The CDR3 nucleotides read TGTGCCAGCAGTTTGATGACAGGCGTCAGGTACGAGCAGTACTTC.